This T cell receptor (beta chain) originates from a study of resident and recirculating memory T cells in vitiligo. Study-wide context: The samples were homogenized without cell sorting before genomic DNA extraction. Whole-study results and caveats: Vitiligo lesions lacked a unique dominant clone, and clonality varied. Different lesions suggested infiltration by different T cell clones.

In its sample, this clone was seen once. The antigen is unknown. Stable vitiligo meant no lesion change over the previous 6 months. TCRdb keeps only in-frame clones here, not all; method: immunoSEQ multiplex PCR. This sample yields 70,000 to 95,000 clones, of which 92% are seen a single time; approximately 5.4% belongs to the top ten. Germline V CDR1 and CDR2: MDHEN, SYDVKM. V was cut by 1 base and J by 1 base, with 7 bases left in between. CDR3 length: 14 amino acids. This receptor was obtained from a male donor with vitiligo. The chain joins TRBV28 to TRBJ1-1; D is unresolved. The sequenced material came from blood. CDR3 loop: CASSLYTENTEAFF. The CDR3 DNA sequence: TGTGCCAGCAGTTTATACACCGAGAACACTGAAGCTTTCTTT.